This T cell receptor beta chain was sequenced for a study of blood T cell repertoires in COVID-19 (dated by TCRdb to 2020 to 2021). About the study as a whole: Samples covering the acute and convalescent phases of COVID-19 were provided by collaborators in the United States, Italy and Spain. The material from the prospective study consisted of cDNA or gDNA derived from T cells, B-cell-depleted T cells, or PBMCs. A freely available public database, intended as a resource for researchers studying the immune response to SARS-CoV-2, is where the repertoires were released. Sample metadata almost always included a de-identified subject ID, COVID-19 status, age in years and sex. Samples came from the ongoing ImmuneRACE study (first 160 participants) plus 1,254 subjects from 6 global collaborators. Where HLA class I and class II types were available, the types were taken from metadata supplied by the sample provider, not from assay-based typing. The dataset comprised deeply sampled blood TCRbeta repertoires from subjects exposed to, actively infected with, or recovered from COVID-19. Study-wide findings and limitations: Clinical and demographic metadata were provided uncurated, with the amount varying by source and participant.

With respect to this clone: The target of this receptor is not known. There are no base qualities to consult, and no much larger clone falls within one base.

Whole blood was collected in K2EDTA tubes by collaborating institutions according to the institutions' own protocols. For TCRbeta analysis, collaborator samples were shipped as frozen whole blood, as isolated PBMCs, or as DNA extracted from either sample type. The CDR3 sequence holds 14 residues, the cysteine and phenylalanine included. Only the CDR3 DNA stays, 42 bases, in frame from base 1. The germline V gene (reference sequence) yields LGHDT for CDR1 and YNNKEL for CDR2. Trimming removed 5 bases from V and 5 bases from J; the gene matches leave 6 bases unexplained. TCRbeta CDR3 regions were amplified from genomic DNA by means of the immunoSEQ Assay, a bias-controlled multiplex PCR. As for the authors' bioinformatics: The number of nucleated cells in each sample was estimated from the amplification of reference gene primers within the assay. To quantify the absolute abundance of each unique TCRbeta CDR3 rearrangement, sequence reads were collapsed and filtered. For each sample, productive Simpson clonality was calculated by taking the square root of Simpson's diversity index across productive rearrangements. TCRdb retrieved this table from immuneACCESS and kept in-frame rearrangements only. Not all clones are present; in checked studies, unresolved V genes account for under half, and no reason is known for the remainder. For V, J and clone size, that table is used; D and trimming come from the DNA. This sample holds around 120,000 clones; less than 85% were observed only once. The ten largest clones represent under 1% of the sample.

The rearranged segments are TRBV3-1 (or the pseudogene TRBV3-2) and TRBJ2-7, with TRBD1 matching 10 junction bases. Source material: peripheral blood. The clonotype comes from a human donor with acute or convalescent COVID-19. The donor label of this sample is uncertain. The DNA reads TGTGCCAGCAGCTTGGGACAGGGGACGCACGAGCAGTACTTC. Its amino acids are CASSLGQGTHEQYF.